The present T cell receptor beta chain was sequenced within a study of shared clonotypes between healthy human individuals. This table comes from immunoSEQ multiplex PCR, and its TCRdb copy is limited to in-frame clones, with some not included. This repertoire shows roughly 1,600,000 clones, less than 99% found once; its top ten account for about 0.35%. The source material was naive CD4+ T cells sorted from blood. Subset: CD45RA+ positively selected. This TCR was recovered from a man aged 30 to 45 in good health.

The DNA of the CDR3 is TGCGCCAGCAGCCCAATGAACGATCAGCCCCAGCATTTT. This gives the protein CASSPMNDQPQHF. V gene TRBV4-1 combines with J gene TRBJ1-5; no reliable D call. Germline V gives CDR1 MGHRA, CDR2 YSYEKL. Trimming stripped 4 bases from V and 5 bases from J, with 9 bases between. CDR3 length equals 13 residues.